The clone carrying this T cell receptor (beta chain) has a handful of counts. These data are taken from a study of blood T cell repertoires in COVID-19. Study details: The origin of the acute and convalescent COVID-19 samples was the United States, Italy and Spain. In each case, the material was cDNA or gDNA derived from T cells, B-cell-depleted T cells, or PBMCs.

In the authors' methods: Reference gene primer amplification yielded estimated nucleated cell counts. Using immunoSEQ multiplex PCR, the repertoire was profiled, and TCRdb retains in-frame clones only, with some absent. V and J calls and clone size are copied from that table; D and trimming were computed from the DNA. The table lists 96,000 or so clones, 75% to 85% of them singletons. CDR1 SGHDT and CDR2 YYEEEE come from the germline V gene. V was clipped by 2 bases and J by 0 bases, with 9 bases between them. The length of the CDR3 is 16 residues. In Seattle, patients joined the study during active infection and were tracked longitudinally.

The rearrangement joins TRBV5-6 to TRBJ2-6; perhaps TRBD1 as D (6 bases). This sequence was found in a man older than 75 with COVID-19, enrolled during active disease. The sequencing input was peripheral blood. The chain's CDR3 is CASSFRQDSGANVLTF. The CDR3 nucleotides read TGTGCCAGCAGCTTCAGACAGGACTCTGGGGCCAACGTCCTGACTTTC.